The rows below give T cell receptor beta chains drawn from one sample of a study of blood T cell repertoires in COVID-19. TCRdb's copy holds only in-frame clones and misses some; the assay was immunoSEQ multiplex PCR. The data contain some 170,000 clones, 70% to 90% of them seen just once; the ten biggest clones take up more than 0.85%. The sample was peripheral blood. These receptors originate from a man aged 40-49 years with acute or convalescent COVID-19. Both conserved end residues are part of each CDR3. A D gene is named only where the DNA matches it firmly.

J gene,D gene,V gene,CDR3 protein
TRBJ2-3,-,TRBV7-6,CASSMYPGGTDTQYF
TRBJ1-5,TRBD1,TRBV7-9,CASSFGQGGRDQPQHF
TRBJ1-1,-,TRBV15,CATSRAEENTEAFF
TRBJ2-7,TRBD2,TRBV5-4,CASSSSGGNSEQYF
TRBJ1-4,-,TRBV11-2,CASSLVVGPATNEKLFF
TRBJ2-3,-,TRBV5-6,CASSSLGSGLGDTQYF
TRBJ2-5,-,TRBV7-2,CASSLVSGARETQYF
TRBJ1-2,-,TRBV4-1,CASSPPGRGYGYTF
TRBJ1-1,TRBD1,TRBV9,CASSVAGTGLTTEAFF
TRBJ2-3,TRBD2,TRBV27,CASSLGRGAADTQYF
TRBJ2-1,-,TRBV7-8,CASSLGADSYNEQFF
TRBJ2-1,TRBD2,TRBV5-1,CASSLARLAEQFF
TRBJ2-7,-,TRBV6-5,CASSLAGRSYEQYF
TRBJ2-3,-,TRBV5-4,CASSLRSGEADTQYF
TRBJ1-6,-,TRBV18,CASSPTGQSYNSPLHF
TRBJ2-7,TRBD2,TRBV18,CASSPGGVGYEQYF
TRBJ2-1,TRBD1,TRBV7-6,CASSTGTGVNNEQFF
TRBJ2-1,TRBD2,TRBV11-3,CASSSPGTSGGRNEQFF
TRBJ1-6,-,TRBV20-1,CSASQSGQNNSPLHF
TRBJ2-1,TRBD2,TRBV3-1/TRBV3-2,CASSQEFARLAVDNEQFF
TRBJ2-1,-,TRBV6-4,CASSSGVQSSYNEQFF
TRBJ1-1,-,TRBV9,CASGATVGNTEAFF
TRBJ1-1,-,TRBV5-8,CASSPLSGEVAFF
TRBJ2-7,TRBD1,TRBV5-1,CASRDGTGLGEQYF
TRBJ2-1,TRBD2,TRBV7-2,CASSLDAGGRNEQFF
TRBJ2-3,TRBD1,TRBV9,CASSVGIQGLTDTQYF
TRBJ1-2,-,TRBV5-6,CASSQNGYTF
TRBJ2-6,-,TRBV28,CASSPSGRPSGANVLTF
TRBJ2-1,TRBD2,TRBV18,CASSPPRLASYNEQFF
TRBJ1-2,TRBD1,TRBV6-5,CASNLQGTSGYTF
TRBJ2-7,-,TRBV2,CASIPLYSYEQYF
TRBJ2-2,TRBD1,TRBV30,CAWKDRAGGELFF
TRBJ1-1,-,TRBV6-5,CASSYSRNTEAFF
TRBJ1-2,-,TRBV21-1,CASSPRPGQGSRGYTF
TRBJ2-3,TRBD2,TRBV4-2,CASSQVGAGGPTDTQYF
TRBJ2-7,-,TRBV6-5,CASSYSTTSSYEQYF
TRBJ1-1,-,TRBV18,CASSPEAGLTEAFF
TRBJ1-6,-,TRBV6-5,CASSYGQGGISPLHF
TRBJ1-3,-,TRBV6-5,CASSYSLRGRGNTIYF
TRBJ1-4,-,TRBV11-2,CASSLLPQKTATNEKLFF
TRBJ1-5,-,TRBV18,CASSRTGPPGSNQPQHF